Each of the 7 T cell receptor beta chains below was sequenced from the same sample in a study of T-cell reconstitution after alpha-beta-depleted transplantation in children. Preparation of the TCRbeta library used unique molecular identifiers. TCRdb used MiXCR to reprocess the PCR reads, holding one entry per CDR3 protein. This sample carries over 150,000 distinct CDR3 sequences, 11% of them seen once, and the ten largest clones take approximately 13%. The material was PBMCs, obtained before TCRalphabeta/CD19-depleted stem cell transplant. The receptors originated from a boy between 2 and 10 years old with acute myeloid leukemia, due to receive a stem cell transplant.

This clonotype has at least ten counts. In DNA form, the CDR3 reads TGCGCCAGCAGTTCTCCTAGGAGCCGCGAGCAGTTCTTC. Amino acid sequence: CASSSPRSREQFF. The rearrangement uses TRBV10-1 and TRBJ2-1; D unresolved. The ends were cut back, 5 bases at V and 10 bases at J, with 15 bases in the middle. The CDR3 totals 13 residues. From germline, CDR1 is WNHNN and CDR2 SYGVQD (reference sequence).

This clonotype was observed many times. The chain couples TRBV6-4 to TRBJ2-3; TRBD2 matches 14 bases. This CDR3 comprises 15 residues. J gave up 8 bases and V 0 bases, and 1 base lay outside the gene matches. The germline V gene has CDR1 MRHNA and CDR2 SNTAGT. The CDR3 loop reads CASSDSTSGGATQYF. Written as DNA, the CDR3 is TGTGCCAGCAGTGACTCGACTAGCGGGGGGGCTACGCAGTATTTT.

This clonotype was detected ten times or more. This rearrangement joins TRBV12-3 or TRBV12-4 to TRBJ2-3, with a tentative D call TRBD1 (6 bases). The CDR3 is 15 amino acids. Trimming left V 6 bases short and J 0 bases short, with 13 bases between. The CDR3 loop is CASSDIRGSTDTQYF. DNA for the CDR3: TGTGCCAGCAGCGACATCAGGGGAAGCACAGATACGCAGTATTTT.

This clonotype was counted ten times or more. The gene calls are TRBV12-3 or TRBV12-4 and TRBJ2-7; 11 bases match TRBD2. The CDR3 totals 14 residues. V shed 7 bases, J shed 3 bases, and the junction held 5 bases outside the gene matches. Written as DNA, the CDR3 is TGTGCCAGCAATAGACTAGCGGGATGCTACGAGCAGTACTTC. Residues: CASNRLAGCYEQYF.

This clonotype was recorded many times. The chain employs TRBV12-3 or TRBV12-4 and TRBJ1-1; D is possibly TRBD1 (5 bases). V was clipped by 3 bases and J by 6 bases, with 20 bases between them. The CDR3 has 16 residues. CDR3 bases: TGTGCCAGCAGTTTCGTTGGGCGCAGGGCGCGGGCTGAAGCTTTCTTT. It is translated as CASSFVGRRARAEAFF.

This clonotype was seen at least ten times. The V gene is TRBV20-1, the J gene TRBJ1-1; D might be TRBD1 (5 bases). V was clipped by 5 bases and J by 0 bases, with 10 bases between them. The CDR3 has 13 residues. Per germline, CDR1 DFQATT and CDR2 SNEGSKA (reference sequence). The CDR3 region is CSALTELNTEAFF. The CDR3 DNA sequence: TGCAGTGCTTTGACAGAGTTGAACACTGAAGCTTTCTTT.

This clonotype came up many times. V usage is TRBV12-3 or TRBV12-4 and J usage is TRBJ1-1; D possibly corresponds to TRBD1 (5 bases). V was trimmed by 7 bases and J by 0 bases, leaving 9 bases between them. The CDR3 is 13 residues long. The CDR3, as DNA: TGTGCCAGCAAGACAGCTATGAACACTGAAGCTTTCTTT. It yields the protein CASKTAMNTEAFF.